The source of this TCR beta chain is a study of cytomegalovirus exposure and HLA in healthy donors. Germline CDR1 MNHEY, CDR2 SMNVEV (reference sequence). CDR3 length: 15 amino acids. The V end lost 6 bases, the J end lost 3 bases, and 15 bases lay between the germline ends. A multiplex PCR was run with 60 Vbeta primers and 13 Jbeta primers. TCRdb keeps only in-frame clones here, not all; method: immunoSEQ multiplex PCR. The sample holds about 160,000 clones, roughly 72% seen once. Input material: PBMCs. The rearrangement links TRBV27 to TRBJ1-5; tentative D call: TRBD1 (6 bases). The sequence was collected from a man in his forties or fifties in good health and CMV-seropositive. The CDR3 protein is CASSLGPGANQPQHF. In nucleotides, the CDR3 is TGTGCCAGCAGCCTAGGGCCAGGGGCCAATCAGCCCCAGCATTTT.